A selection of T cell receptor beta chains follows, all from one sample in a study of control samples from healthy donors and cancer patients. The table came from immunoSEQ multiplex PCR; TCRdb's copy has only in-frame clones and leaves some out. The sample yields 150,000 to 180,000 clones, over 90% seen once. The sequenced sample consisted of blood. The source of these receptors is a man in his fifties or sixties in good health. The CDR3 runs from the conserved cysteine through the conserved F or W. Fields, in order: V gene, D gene, J gene, clone size, CDR3 DNA, CDR3 protein. The D gene is left open where the match is weak. A clone size is listed for some rows: how often the clone was seen (once, few, many), or a class if it is expanded.

TRBV20-1	TRBD1	TRBJ1-2	-	TGCAGTGCTAGTAACAAAGGGGGGACAGGGGGCAGAGGCTACACCTTC	CSASNKGGTGGRGYTF
TRBV24-1	-	TRBJ2-7	-	TGTGCCACCAGTGATTCCCTGTACGAGCAGTACTTC	CATSDSLYEQYF
TRBV24-1	TRBD2	TRBJ2-7	-	TGTGCCACCAACGGGACTAGCCTCTACGAGCAGTACTTC	CATNGTSLYEQYF
TRBV5-8	TRBD2	TRBJ2-3	-	TGTGCCAGCAGCCGACTAGCTTCCACAGATACGCAGTATTTT	CASSRLASTDTQYF
TRBV4-1	-	TRBJ2-5	-	TGCGCCAGCAGCCTTCGGATTCAAGAGACCCAGTACTTC	CASSLRIQETQYF
TRBV19	TRBD2	TRBJ2-4	-	TGTGCCAGTAGAGAAGGACTAGCGGGAGGCAAAAACATTCAGTACTTC	CASREGLAGGKNIQYF
TRBV7-9	TRBD2	TRBJ2-7	-	TGTGCCAGCAGCCCAGCGGGGACCCTGTCCTACGAGCAGTACTTC	CASSPAGTLSYEQYF
TRBV6-5	TRBD1	TRBJ1-2	-	TGTGCCACCGGACAGGGGGTTGACTATGGCTACACCTTC	CATGQGVDYGYTF
TRBV29-1	-	TRBJ1-1	-	TGCAGCGTTACAGACCCCACTGAAGCTTTCTTT	CSVTDPTEAFF
TRBV5-6	-	TRBJ2-7	-	TGTGCCAGCAGCCCCTTAGGGGCTACAACCTACGAGCAGTACTTC	CASSPLGATTYEQYF
TRBV7-3	TRBD2	TRBJ2-7	-	TGTGCCAGCAGCCGTAGCGGGTCCTCCTACGAGCAGTACTTC	CASSRSGSSYEQYF
TRBV18	-	TRBJ2-7	-	TGTGCCAGCTCACCACGGCAGGGGATAACCTACGAGCAGTACTTC	CASSPRQGITYEQYF
TRBV10-1	TRBD2	TRBJ2-3	-	TGCGCCAGCAGTGAGTCGGGGGCGGGAGGGCCTTATACGCAGTATTTT	CASSESGAGGPYTQYF
TRBV30	-	TRBJ1-5	once	TGTGCCTGGAGGGGTCGCGCCCATCAGCCCCAGCATTTT	CAWRGRAHQPQHF
TRBV29-1	-	TRBJ2-7	-	TGCAGCGTTGGTGGCAGCTCCTACGAGCAGTACTTC	CSVGGSSYEQYF
TRBV2	-	TRBJ2-7	-	TGTGCCAGCAGGGCTAGCGCAATTTTCTACGAGCAGTACTTC	CASRASAIFYEQYF
TRBV5-8	-	TRBJ1-3	-	TGTGCCAGCAGCTTAGGTCAAATAGACACCATATATTTT	CASSLGQIDTIYF
TRBV9	-	TRBJ2-2	-	TGTGCCAGCACCTTCAGGTCCGACGTTGGCGGGGAGCTGTTTTTT	CASTFRSDVGGELFF
TRBV3-1/TRBV3-2	-	TRBJ1-5	once	TGTGCCAGCAGCCAAGGACAGGAAAACAATCAGCCCCAGCATTTT	CASSQGQENNQPQHF
TRBV10-1	-	TRBJ1-5	-	TGCGCCAGCAGTGATGGCTCTAGCAATCAGCCCCAGCATTTT	CASSDGSSNQPQHF
TRBV27	TRBD1	TRBJ1-5	-	TGTGCCAGCAGTCCCGGGACAGGGCGCGGCAATCAGCCCCAGCATTTT	CASSPGTGRGNQPQHF
TRBV13	-	TRBJ2-1	-	TGTGCCAGCAGCTTAAGGGCGGGACCCTCCTACAATGAGCAGTTCTTC	CASSLRAGPSYNEQFF
TRBV7-6	-	TRBJ1-1	-	TGTGCCAGCAGCTTGGGACAGAACACTGAAGCTTTCTTT	CASSLGQNTEAFF
TRBV6-1	-	TRBJ2-1	-	TGTGCCAGCAGTGAATTAGGGCCCTTTAGCTCCTACAATGAGCAGTTCTTC	CASSELGPFSSYNEQFF
TRBV4-1	TRBD2	TRBJ2-1	-	TGCGCCAGCAGGTCCGGGACAGGACTAGCGGGACCCGCCTACAATGAGCAGTTCTTC	CASRSGTGLAGPAYNEQFF
TRBV19	-	TRBJ2-6	-	TGTGCCAGTAAGCTGGGGGGGGCTTCTGGGGCCAACGTCCTGACTTTC	CASKLGGASGANVLTF
TRBV29-1	-	TRBJ1-2	-	TGCAGCGTTGTTCAGGGCCATGGCTACACCTTC	CSVVQGHGYTF